The sequence of this T cell receptor beta chain was determined in a study of tumor and adjacent non-tumor tissue in lung cancer. Germline V gene lookup returns CDR1 MNHEY and CDR2 SVGAGI. The V end was cut by 2 bases, the J end by 2 bases, with 10 bases between. The CDR3 totals 14 residues. TCRbeta libraries were built with three rounds of nested PCR, modified from ARM-PCR. TCRdb reprocessed the multiplex PCR reads with MiXCR, giving one entry per CDR3 protein. Of more than 70,000 distinct CDR3 sequences in the sample, about 61% were seen once. The sample holds many counts of this clonotype. RNA was extracted from bulk tissue without any cell sorting.

This chain connects TRBV6-5 to TRBJ2-7; D perhaps matches TRBD1 (6 bases). This sequence was found in a man aged 65 to 79 with non-small cell lung cancer. The specimen was lung tumor tissue. CDR3 region: CASSYLDRTYEQYF. The CDR3 nucleotides read TGTGCCAGCAGTTACCTCGACAGGACCTACGAGCAGTACTTC.